Described below is a single TCR beta chain sequence and its context. This sample is part of a study of control samples from healthy donors and cancer patients. Produced via immunoSEQ multiplex PCR; TCRdb's table is partial and in-frame only. This sample has about 150,000 clones, with roughly 90% found just once. The CDR3 totals 16 residues. V trimming: 6 bases; J trimming: 5 bases; junction bases outside the gene matches: 12. Germline lookup yields CDR1 MNHEY and CDR2 SMNVEV (reference sequence). The material sequenced was blood. This clonotype was obtained from a man younger than 45 in good health. This chain connects TRBV27 to TRBJ2-5, with TRBD1 matching 10 bases. The CDR3 loop reads CASSLRGTGVWETQYF. CDR3 DNA sequence: TGTGCCAGCAGCCTCCGAGGGACAGGGGTTTGGGAGACCCAGTACTTC.